This TCR beta chain comes out of a study of OX40 agonist ivuxolimab in advanced cancers. Measured with immunoSEQ multiplex PCR; TCRdb has only the in-frame clones, and not every one. The sample consists of about 96,000 clones, less than 95% of them appearing once. Losses at the gene ends were 4 bases for V and 2 bases for J; bases not matched to a gene: 16. There are 19 residues in the CDR3. In germline, CDR1 is SGHNT, CDR2 YYREEE (reference sequence). This clonotype originated in an adult with an advanced solid tumor such as melanoma, head and neck, liver or kidney cancer. The V call is TRBV5-4, the J call TRBJ1-2, with 11 positions matching TRBD1. This specimen consisted of CD4+ or CD8+ T cells sorted from blood, obtained in a trial of the OX40 agonist ivuxolimab. CDR3: CASSIGQGAGVALNYGYTF. CDR3 nucleotide sequence: TGTGCCAGCAGCATAGGACAGGGGGCGGGTGTAGCGCTCAACTATGGCTACACCTTC.